Here is one T cell receptor beta chain with its context. Each CDR3 protein gets one entry after TCRdb re-called the 5' RACE reads with MiXCR. Of hundreds of thousands of distinct CDR3 sequences listed, roughly 17% are singletons. This record belongs to a study of T-cell memory formation after mild COVID-19. The CDR3 totals 15 residues. From germline, CDR1 is MNHEY and CDR2 SVGAGI. V lost 6 bases to trimming and J lost 2 bases; unmatched junction nucleotides: 7. Input material: PBMCs or a T cell subset sorted from them (not recorded which). The receptor was derived from an adult woman who had mild COVID-19 (a few samples of this study predate the infection). Cell type and time point are not known. The chain has TRBV6-5 and TRBJ1-2; 9 nucleotides match TRBD1. CDR3 in amino acids: CASRSPGQGNYGYTF. CDR3 bases: TGTGCCAGCAGATCCCCGGGACAGGGAAACTATGGCTACACCTTC.